This T cell receptor (beta chain) was retrieved from a study of metastatic and nonmetastatic thyroid tumors. Study at large: Repertoire comparison spanned blood and tumor or nodule tissue of malignant and benign thyroid patients.

In its sample, this clone was seen many times. What it binds is unknown. No treatment had been given to any patient before thyroid surgery. Whole-study results and caveats: In blood and tumor, TCR beta diversity was reportedly significantly higher in malignant thyroid tumors than in benign nodules.

MiXCR reprocessed the PCR reads for TCRdb. The repertoire includes about 33,000 clones, 15% to 20% of them detected once, and roughly 12% sits in the top ten. The sequencing input was blood. The origin of this receptor is a male donor with papillary thyroid cancer or a benign thyroid nodule (not recorded which). Some clones in this sample may be carry-over from other donors' samples.

This chain's CDR3 is CASSPSTTHTEAFF. CDR3 DNA sequence: TGTGCCAGCAGCCCCTCGACAACTCACACTGAAGCTTTCTTT. The chain uses TRBV9 and TRBJ1-1, with D uncertain. Trimming removed 4 bases from V and 3 bases from J, with 13 bases in between. This CDR3 has 14 residues. From germline, CDR1 is SGDLS and CDR2 YYNGEE.